This is a list of T cell receptor beta chains from one sample in a study of cytomegalovirus exposure and HLA in healthy donors. The assay was immunoSEQ multiplex PCR, and TCRdb's table has in-frame clones only and misses some. The table records 130,000 or so clones, around 81% of them present only once. The sample comprised PBMCs. These receptors came from a woman aged 40 to 55 in good health and CMV-seronegative. Each CDR3 is given with its conserved first and last residue. Fields, in order: J gene, D gene, V gene, clone size, CDR3 protein, CDR3 DNA. A D gene is named only where the DNA matches it firmly. Rows give clone size only sometimes, using once, few, many, or a class for an expanded clone.

J gene: TRBJ2-7
D gene: .
V gene: TRBV27
clone size: .
CDR3 protein: CASNFRVFEQYF
CDR3 DNA: TGTGCCAGCAACTTCAGGGTCTTCGAGCAGTACTTC

J gene: TRBJ2-7
D gene: TRBD2
V gene: TRBV2
clone size: .
CDR3 protein: CASSFSGGAGEQYF
CDR3 DNA: TGTGCCAGCAGCTTTAGCGGGGGGGCCGGCGAGCAGTACTTC

J gene: TRBJ2-1
D gene: .
V gene: TRBV27
clone size: .
CDR3 protein: CASSHGSGEQFF
CDR3 DNA: TGTGCCAGCAGTCACGGGTCAGGGGAGCAGTTCTTC

J gene: TRBJ2-2
D gene: .
V gene: TRBV7-9
clone size: .
CDR3 protein: CSSSFPTGELFF
CDR3 DNA: TGTTCCAGCAGCTTTCCTACCGGGGAGCTGTTTTTT

J gene: TRBJ2-1
D gene: TRBD2
V gene: TRBV7-9
clone size: once
CDR3 protein: CASSSRLAGVNEQFF
CDR3 DNA: TGTGCCAGCAGCTCCAGACTAGCGGGGGTCAATGAGCAGTTCTTC

J gene: TRBJ2-1
D gene: TRBD2
V gene: TRBV7-3
clone size: .
CDR3 protein: CASSPTGLAYNEQFF
CDR3 DNA: TGTGCCAGCAGCCCCACGGGACTAGCGTACAATGAGCAGTTCTTC

J gene: TRBJ1-1
D gene: .
V gene: TRBV6-4
clone size: .
CDR3 protein: CASSDGGEGAFF
CDR3 DNA: TGTGCCAGCAGTGACGGGGGGGAAGGAGCTTTCTTT

J gene: TRBJ2-1
D gene: TRBD2
V gene: TRBV10-3
clone size: few
CDR3 protein: CATRLAGGYNEQFF
CDR3 DNA: TGTGCCACTCGACTAGCGGGGGGGTACAATGAGCAGTTCTTC

J gene: TRBJ2-5
D gene: .
V gene: TRBV6-1
clone size: .
CDR3 protein: CASSQDYQETQYF
CDR3 DNA: TGTGCCAGCAGCCAGGACTACCAAGAGACCCAGTACTTC

J gene: TRBJ2-7
D gene: .
V gene: TRBV14
clone size: .
CDR3 protein: CASSQGSYEQYF
CDR3 DNA: TGTGCCAGCAGCCAAGGCTCCTACGAGCAGTACTTC

J gene: TRBJ2-5
D gene: TRBD1
V gene: TRBV18
clone size: few
CDR3 protein: CASSPDREETQYF
CDR3 DNA: TGTGCCAGCTCACCAGACAGGGAAGAGACCCAGTACTTC

J gene: TRBJ1-2
D gene: TRBD1
V gene: TRBV6-5
clone size: .
CDR3 protein: CASSLTGYGYTF
CDR3 DNA: TGTGCCAGCAGTCTGACAGGGTATGGCTACACCTTC

J gene: TRBJ2-2
D gene: TRBD1
V gene: TRBV19
clone size: few
CDR3 protein: CASSPTWTGWPGELFF
CDR3 DNA: TGTGCCAGTAGCCCTACCTGGACAGGGTGGCCCGGGGAGCTGTTTTTT

J gene: TRBJ1-1
D gene: .
V gene: TRBV5-1
clone size: few
CDR3 protein: CASSLSGDGINTEAFF
CDR3 DNA: TGCGCCAGCAGCTTGTCAGGGGACGGAATAAACACTGAAGCTTTCTTT

J gene: TRBJ2-1
D gene: TRBD1
V gene: TRBV30
clone size: .
CDR3 protein: CAWAGTGQGAPFRAYNEQFF
CDR3 DNA: TGTGCCTGGGCCGGTACGGGACAGGGGGCACCGTTTCGGGCCTACAATGAGCAGTTCTTC

J gene: TRBJ1-1
D gene: TRBD1
V gene: TRBV19
clone size: few
CDR3 protein: CASSKRTGRAEAFF
CDR3 DNA: TGTGCCAGTAGTAAACGGACAGGGCGGGCTGAAGCTTTCTTT

J gene: TRBJ1-4
D gene: .
V gene: TRBV4-1
clone size: .
CDR3 protein: CASSRDSNEKLFF
CDR3 DNA: TGCGCCAGCAGCCGGGACTCTAATGAAAAACTGTTTTTT